This T cell receptor (beta chain) emerged from a study of blood T cell repertoires in COVID-19. CDR1 is LGHDT and CDR2 is YNNKEL in the germline V gene (reference sequence). This CDR3 spans 14 amino acids. V was shortened by 2 bases and J by 7 bases, with 14 bases between the two germline ends. The method was immunoSEQ multiplex PCR; TCRdb's version includes in-frame clones alone and lacks a portion of them. Among about 190,000 clones, over 80% were seen once, and the ten largest hold roughly 6.6%. V and J are TRBV3-1 (or the pseudogene TRBV3-2) and TRBJ1-1; D gene ambiguous. Sequenced: peripheral blood. The receptor's source is a woman in her 40s with acute or convalescent COVID-19. CDR3 DNA: TGTGCCAGCAGCCAAAGTAACAGAACCTATGAAGCTTTCTTT. It yields the protein CASSQSNRTYEAFF.